This is a list of T cell receptor beta chains from one sample in a study of cytomegalovirus exposure and HLA in healthy donors. Profiled with immunoSEQ multiplex PCR; TCRdb holds only in-frame clones, not every one. The data contain some 99,000 clones, about 88% of them seen just once; the ten biggest clones take up approximately 2.3%. Sequences were obtained from PBMCs. All receptors come from a woman between 18 and 30 years old in good health and CMV-seronegative. CDR3s leave out the opening cysteine and the closing phenylalanine or tryptophan. Each record gives: V gene, clone size, CDR3 protein. A row's size may be missing; if present it is once, few, many or a size class.

v_call: TRBV27
clone_size: NA
cdr3_aa: ASSLDSLVSYNEQF

v_call: TRBV29-1
clone_size: NA
cdr3_aa: SVELTGRFDEQF

v_call: TRBV4-3
clone_size: NA
cdr3_aa: ASRTGKGDGYT

v_call: TRBV6-5
clone_size: NA
cdr3_aa: ASSYYGEAF

v_call: TRBV11-3
clone_size: NA
cdr3_aa: ASSLVGENEKLF

v_call: TRBV7-2
clone_size: NA
cdr3_aa: ASSLGQGTGKLF

v_call: TRBV15
clone_size: NA
cdr3_aa: ATSRSTVDNYEQY

v_call: TRBV28
clone_size: NA
cdr3_aa: ASSPDLRALQETQY

v_call: TRBV19
clone_size: NA
cdr3_aa: ASSPPAFRLAGGPNNEQF

v_call: TRBV11-3
clone_size: NA
cdr3_aa: ASSRTWGNDGYT

v_call: TRBV7-9
clone_size: NA
cdr3_aa: ASSPVRGTGYT

v_call: TRBV10-3
clone_size: NA
cdr3_aa: AISESTGIYGYT

v_call: TRBV6-6
clone_size: NA
cdr3_aa: ASSHYPGQGGTEAF

v_call: TRBV28
clone_size: NA
cdr3_aa: ASSSVLVDPQH

v_call: TRBV7-2
clone_size: NA
cdr3_aa: ASSPERGTSIEQY

v_call: TRBV5-5
clone_size: NA
cdr3_aa: ASSPGPYNQPQH

v_call: TRBV7-8
clone_size: NA
cdr3_aa: ASSSGTSGYTGELF

v_call: TRBV5-6
clone_size: few
cdr3_aa: ASSPGHSYEQY

v_call: TRBV6-1
clone_size: NA
cdr3_aa: ASSEALLSGGTGELF

v_call: TRBV5-6
clone_size: NA
cdr3_aa: ASSQGGLAVNEQF

v_call: TRBV10-3
clone_size: NA
cdr3_aa: AISESGAYNEQF

v_call: TRBV5-1
clone_size: NA
cdr3_aa: ASSGTGGRETQY

v_call: TRBV28
clone_size: NA
cdr3_aa: ASSPTAEGIPYEQY

v_call: TRBV5-3
clone_size: NA
cdr3_aa: ARSLEGTPYYGYT

v_call: TRBV9
clone_size: NA
cdr3_aa: ASSNTGQGTTNTGELF

v_call: TRBV11-2
clone_size: NA
cdr3_aa: ASTWGLSAGSEKLF

v_call: TRBV7-8
clone_size: NA
cdr3_aa: ASSPRDSWRTEAF

v_call: TRBV28
clone_size: NA
cdr3_aa: ASSAPGQGTAEAF

v_call: TRBV2
clone_size: NA
cdr3_aa: ASRESPGVDGYT

v_call: TRBV20-1
clone_size: NA
cdr3_aa: SGGGDSGYT

v_call: TRBV11-2
clone_size: NA
cdr3_aa: ASRSDRSYEQY

v_call: TRBV11-1
clone_size: NA
cdr3_aa: ASSLSGGPYEQY

v_call: TRBV5-6
clone_size: NA
cdr3_aa: ASRRWGSGGKLF

v_call: TRBV6-5
clone_size: NA
cdr3_aa: ASSYTSGTTYEQY

v_call: TRBV11-2
clone_size: NA
cdr3_aa: ATGLAGTDTQY

v_call: TRBV7-8
clone_size: few
cdr3_aa: ASSVTMNTEAF

v_call: TRBV4-2
clone_size: NA
cdr3_aa: ASSQAGGGFQETQY

v_call: TRBV6-5
clone_size: NA
cdr3_aa: ASRKIQGGYGYT

v_call: TRBV27
clone_size: NA
cdr3_aa: ASSPPGQGRYEQY

v_call: TRBV9
clone_size: NA
cdr3_aa: ASSVRNLVTETQY

v_call: TRBV10-3
clone_size: NA
cdr3_aa: AIMRQPQETQY

v_call: TRBV18
clone_size: NA
cdr3_aa: ASSPISGTGAYEQY

v_call: TRBV6-6
clone_size: NA
cdr3_aa: ASSRLDRRYNYGYT

v_call: TRBV2
clone_size: NA
cdr3_aa: ASSRQDRPPYGYT

v_call: TRBV6-6
clone_size: NA
cdr3_aa: ASGTAQETQY

v_call: TRBV7-2
clone_size: NA
cdr3_aa: ASSPTGSYEQY